This T cell receptor beta chain was sequenced for a study of cytomegalovirus exposure and HLA in healthy donors (TCRdb year 2017). Describing the broader study: According to an earlier analysis of several hundred of the donors, some 170 million T cells yielded 117 million unique TCR beta sequences and more than 250 Gb of sequence data. An early release covering approximately 600 HLA-typed donors comprised roughly 300 gigabases of sequencing data and tens of millions of unique TCR sequences. The genetic ancestry cluster associated with self-reported Caucasian donors included 81% of the 350 to 500 genotyped donors. The study aimed to test whether cataloging public T cell receptors could reveal signatures of past pathogen exposure. Using immunosequencing, the study profiled T cell repertoires from 500 to 800 subjects and related those repertoires to cytomegalovirus serostatus. Along with the roughly 670-subject first cohort, a separate validation cohort of 120 different subjects was used. High-throughput TCR immunosequencing, statistical association of individual TCRs with disease status, and machine learning were combined to predict cytomegalovirus infection status. To study patterns of TCR occurrence, a later analysis re-analyzed previously published TCR beta repertoires from 666 donors and added high-resolution HLA genotyping. Rather than using new phenotypic data, the later analysis identified candidate immune exposures from TCR beta sequences and from how often those sequences occurred across donors. An earlier analysis of about 620 of the donors applied high-throughput TCR beta sequencing to assess whether each TCR beta V gene segment acted as functional or pseudogenic. Donor age, sex, ethnicity and CMV serostatus were collected together with the repertoire data. A later genetic analysis took genome-wide SNP genotypes for about 55% of the 666 donors and used that subset as a discovery cohort. Every discovery cohort repertoire had been produced on one sequencing platform. Both class I and class II loci were covered by HLA typing, at four-digit resolution. Typing coverage differed by locus: A, B, C, DRB1 and DQB1 were typed in roughly 620-630 donors, DQA1 in about 500, DPA1 in roughly 590, and DPB1 in 472. Several DR-DQ haplotypes were treated as single units for association and clustering because of strong linkage in the cohort. Among about 360 genotyped donors of the cohort, an average of 235,054 unique TCR beta nucleotide sequences were sequenced per donor, about a sixth of them non-productive.

The library was built by means of the immunoSEQ multiplex PCR assay. For the multiplex PCR, a mixture combining 60 forward primers for TCR Vbeta segments and 13 reverse primers for TCR Jbeta segments was used. Amplification of the CDR3 region of rearranged TCR beta genes was performed with a multiplex PCR assay on genomic DNA. The Illumina HiSeq System was used to sequence the amplified TCR beta libraries as 87-base-pair reads. Concerning the study's data processing: A later analysis counted some 74 million unique TCR beta chains across the 666 repertoires, and some 11 million of these chains were shared by at least two donors. Raw reads were error-corrected and collapsed into unique sequences by a nearest-neighbor algorithm in which closely related sequences were merged to remove PCR and sequencing errors. Alignment of CDR3 sequences to IMGT reference sequences was used to assign V, D and J gene segments. Each retained sequence needed at least a six-nucleotide match to both a V gene segment and a J gene segment. Rearrangements were called productive when the CDR3 lacked stop codons and stayed in frame with V and J; all others were non-productive. CDR3 was defined by IMGT convention, running from the second conserved V-encoded cysteine to the conserved J-encoded phenylalanine. The earlier analysis of about 610 of the donors excluded any sequence lacking an unambiguous match to a single V gene segment. In an earlier analysis of 587 of the donors, a V segment was called functional when productive rearrangements were above 56.7%, and segregating when the standard deviation between donors exceeded 5%. A statistical classification framework was built to diagnose cytomegalovirus status from the catalog of TCR beta chain sequences. In a later analysis, TCR nucleotide sequences were compared against IMGT/GENE-DB human TR gene sequences so that V and J genes could be assigned. A later analysis assigned CDR3 sequences and most-parsimonious VDJ recombination scenarios with the TCRdist pipeline. In a later analysis, every TCR beta chain was defined by the combination of its CDR3 amino acid sequence and its V-gene family, and reads without a unique V-gene family were dropped. To address suspected cross-contamination and a sequencing artifact, a later analysis removed several hundred highly shared, low-generation-probability nucleotide sequences. For each public chain, a later analysis derived a clonal expansion index from normalized ranks of inferred template counts within each repertoire. In a later analysis, generation probabilities were computed with a VDJ recombination model fitted to out-of-frame rearrangements, and the resulting probabilities were checked against IGoR. In a later analysis, hypergeometric tests were used to score TCR-TCR, TCR-HLA and TCR-CMV co-occurrence, with a repertoire-size bias correction applied to TCR pairs. In a later analysis, false discovery rates were estimated by permuting HLA or CMV assignments 20 times. In a later analysis, co-occurring TCRs were grouped using DBSCAN, with TCRdist sequence similarity added in when clustering inside HLA-allele-positive subsets. Repertoires with fewer than 30,000 or more than 120,000 public chains were left out of co-occurrence clustering, as were five repertoires with anomalous nucleotide sharing. TCRdb took this table from immuneACCESS and kept in-frame rearrangements with V and J called. Such tables lack part of the clones; where checked against another copy, unresolved V genes explain under half of the gap, and the rest is unexplained. D and trimming come from the DNA, and the V and J calls and clone size come from that table. For this sample there are some 190,000 clones; 75% to 90% appear just once. Together, the top ten hold around 1.4% of the sample.

Concerning this clone: The clone's antigen remains unknown. The record has no base qualities; no much larger clone is one base away.

Ends trimmed: V by 0 bases, J by 0 bases; bases unmatched to a gene: 5. Inclusive of the bounding cysteine and phenylalanine, the CDR3 is 17 residues long. Left in the record is the CDR3 DNA by itself, 51 bases read in frame from the first base. CDR1 MGHRA and CDR2 YSYEKL are derived from the germline V gene. The cohort comprised 550 to 700 healthy bone marrow donors. Cohort members were all nominally healthy when sampled, although unrecorded immune exposures were likely present. The donor tested CMV seropositive, placing the donor among the approximately 310 seropositive members of the cohort. Each donor provided a peripheral blood sample, and peripheral blood mononuclear cells were used for TCR beta sequencing. The Qiagen DNeasy Blood Extraction Kit was used to extract genomic DNA from the blood cell samples. Broader findings and caveats from the paper: A later analysis reported that several top co-occurrence clusters appeared linked to parvovirus B19, influenza, CMV and Epstein-Barr virus. Across donors, most TCR sequences were observed very rarely, whereas some public TCRs were present in many individuals. Immune exposure information for the cohort was limited to CMV serostatus. The authors suggested that the approach could potentially be extended to other disease states and immunological phenotypes. In this cohort, only TCR beta chains were sequenced, and detectable features were limited by the absence of alpha or paired-chain data. Because HLA typing was unavailable for some donors at each locus, only the typed subset was used in association tests. A further reported finding was that TCR beta sequences accurately predicted the HLA-A and HLA-B alleles for most subjects in the first cohort. Compared with equally common non-associated chains, HLA-associated TCR beta chains in a later analysis were more clonally expanded and had lower generation probabilities. In an earlier analysis of 587 of the donors, most TCR beta V segments were observed in productive rearrangements about 90% or about 30% of the time, broadly matching IMGT annotations. Linkage disequilibrium might explain the correlated functional status among segregating V segments, but an unknown experimental factor could not be ruled out. At a false discovery rate of 0.05, a later analysis linked roughly 17,000 TCR beta sequences to specific HLA alleles. In a later genetic analysis, fewer N-insertions in productive TCRs were reported among donors in an Asian-associated ancestry cluster than the approximately 630-donor mean. The 87-base-pair reads could not distinguish some IMGT-functional V segments, including TRBV6-2 and TRBV6-3, so those segments were excluded. Assigning TCR associations to individual alleles was difficult when HLA alleles, especially DR and DQ, strongly co-occurred. V-gene and J-gene trimming of TCR beta chains was associated with a missense DCLRE1C variant in a later genetic analysis, and the association was replicated in an independent cohort. Cytomegalovirus status was reported to be diagnosed by the classifier with high specificity and sensitivity in both the original and validation cohorts. A later analysis found that TCR association rates varied across HLA loci, with DRB1 alleles showing the most associated TCRs and HLA-C alleles the fewest. In a later analysis, most CMV-associated TCR beta chains were found to appear HLA-restricted, with HLA associations seemingly driven largely by CMV exposure. A total of 150 to 200 TCR beta chains were listed by the study as associated with cytomegalovirus. The earlier analysis of approximately 590 of the donors excluded 15 to 20 rarely observed V segments, including chromosome 9 orphons, because counts were too low. The sequencing pipeline was judged likely to have produced a cluster of highly shared sequence variants as a technical artifact. Presence/absence analyses assumed roughly uniform sequencing depth across donors, an assumption that may not hold. A few of the identified cytomegalovirus-associated TCR beta chains were confirmed in vitro to be specific for cytomegalovirus antigens.

Sequencing was carried out using PBMCs. Rearrangement joined TRBV4-1 to TRBJ2-3, with 8 middle bases fitting TRBD2. The origin of this receptor is a girl between 10 and 17 years old in good health and CMV-seropositive. The base sequence is TGCGCCAGCAGCCAAGAGCTACTAGCGGCTAGCACAGATACGCAGTATTTT. It is translated as CASSQELLAASTDTQYF.